These 2 T cell receptor beta chains came from one sample sequenced in a study of control samples from healthy donors and cancer patients. TCRdb keeps only in-frame clones here, not all; method: immunoSEQ multiplex PCR. The table records about 98,000 clones, around 82% of them present only once. The source material was blood. Receptor source: a man aged 60-69 years in good health.

V gene TRBV4-1 combines with J gene TRBJ1-2; no firm D call. The CDR3 has 21 residues. Per the germline V gene, CDR1 is MGHRA and CDR2 is YSYEKL. With 3 bases removed from V and 8 bases from J, the gap between germline ends came to 37 bases. CDR3 in DNA: TGCGCCAGCAGCCACAAGTTCCTGGGAGTCGGGGAGTGGTATGGAAAGCGAGGCTACACCTTC. Translation gives CASSHKFLGVGEWYGKRGYTF.

The chain joins TRBV15 to TRBJ2-5; TRBD2 matches at 12 bases. Germline CDR1 LNHNV, CDR2 YYDKDF (reference sequence). Trimming at V came to 7 bases and at J to 5 bases, leaving 11 bases not matched to a gene. There are 16 residues in the CDR3. CDR3 DNA sequence: TGTGCCACCAAGGTTACTAGCGGGGGGCCTATGGAGACCCAGTACTTC. Amino acid sequence: CATKVTSGGPMETQYF.